This T cell receptor (beta chain) appears in the sequencing data of a study of post-analysis software for immune sequencing data. Overall study context: Relapsing-remitting, secondary progressive and progressive-relapsing forms made up the multiple sclerosis disease courses.

The study, taken as a whole, reports: A significant reduction in normalized Chao1 diversity was observed in multiple sclerosis patients versus controls. With TRBV5-6, TRBV5-1 and TRBV20-1 included, five TRBV segments were more frequent in patients than in controls.

Unique molecular identifiers had been added to the TCR beta cDNA libraries. From the PCR reads, TCRdb called clonotypes with MiXCR, one entry per CDR3 protein. Among hundreds of thousands of distinct CDR3 sequences listed, 25% to 30% were seen once. The CDR3 is 17 residues long. The V and J ends lost 7 bases and 4 bases, in that order; junction bases with no gene match: 10. Germline-derived CDR1 and CDR2 are MNHEY and SMNVEV (reference sequence). In its sample, this clonotype was seen a few times. Its antigen is still unknown. The chain carries TRBV27 and TRBJ2-1; 13 nucleotides agree with TRBD2. The sequence came from a girl aged 10-17 years with multiple sclerosis. Sequenced: blood. The CDR3: CASNPPGLAGRYNEQFF. The CDR3 DNA is TGTGCCAGCAACCCCCCGGGACTAGCGGGGCGATACAATGAGCAGTTCTTC.